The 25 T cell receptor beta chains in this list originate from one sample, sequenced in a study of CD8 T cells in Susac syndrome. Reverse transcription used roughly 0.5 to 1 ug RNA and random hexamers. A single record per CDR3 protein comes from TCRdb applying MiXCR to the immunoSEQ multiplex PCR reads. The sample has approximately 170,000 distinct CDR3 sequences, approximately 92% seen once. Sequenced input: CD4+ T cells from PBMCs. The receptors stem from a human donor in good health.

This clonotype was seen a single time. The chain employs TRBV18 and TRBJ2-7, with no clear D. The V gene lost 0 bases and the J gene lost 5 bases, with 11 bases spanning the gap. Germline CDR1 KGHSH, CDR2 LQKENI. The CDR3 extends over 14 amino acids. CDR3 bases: TGTGCCAGCTCACCACCTGGGGATCGGGACGAGCAGTACTTC. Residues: CASSPPGDRDEQYF.

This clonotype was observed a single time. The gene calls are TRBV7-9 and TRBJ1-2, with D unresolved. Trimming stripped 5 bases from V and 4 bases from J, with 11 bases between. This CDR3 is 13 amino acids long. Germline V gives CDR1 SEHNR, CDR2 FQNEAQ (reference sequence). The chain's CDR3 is CASSPQLIYGYTF. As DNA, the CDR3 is TGTGCCAGCAGCCCACAGCTTATCTATGGCTACACCTTC.

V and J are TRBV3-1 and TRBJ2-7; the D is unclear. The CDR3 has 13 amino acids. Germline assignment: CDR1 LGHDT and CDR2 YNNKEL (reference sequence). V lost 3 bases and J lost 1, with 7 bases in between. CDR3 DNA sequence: TGTGCCAGCAGCCATTCCAGGTCCTACGAGCAGTACTTC. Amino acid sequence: CASSHSRSYEQYF.

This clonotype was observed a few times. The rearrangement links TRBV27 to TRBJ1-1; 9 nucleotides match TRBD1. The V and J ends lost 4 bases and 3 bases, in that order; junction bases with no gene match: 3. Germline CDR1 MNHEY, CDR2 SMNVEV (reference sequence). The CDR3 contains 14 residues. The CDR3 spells CASSSTGGYTEAFF. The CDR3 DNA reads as TGTGCCAGCAGTTCGACAGGGGGGTACACTGAAGCTTTCTTT.

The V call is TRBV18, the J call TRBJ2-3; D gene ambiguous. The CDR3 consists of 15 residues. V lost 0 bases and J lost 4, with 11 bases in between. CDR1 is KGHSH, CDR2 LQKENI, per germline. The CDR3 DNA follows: TGTGCCAGCTCACCACCGGTTGGTATCGCAGATACGCAGTATTTT. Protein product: CASSPPVGIADTQYF.

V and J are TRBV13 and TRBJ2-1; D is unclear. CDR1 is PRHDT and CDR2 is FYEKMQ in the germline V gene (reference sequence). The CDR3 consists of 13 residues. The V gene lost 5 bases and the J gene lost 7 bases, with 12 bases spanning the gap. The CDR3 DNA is TGTGCCAGCAGCCCCACCCTGGGAAATGAGCAGTTCTTC. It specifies CASSPTLGNEQFF.

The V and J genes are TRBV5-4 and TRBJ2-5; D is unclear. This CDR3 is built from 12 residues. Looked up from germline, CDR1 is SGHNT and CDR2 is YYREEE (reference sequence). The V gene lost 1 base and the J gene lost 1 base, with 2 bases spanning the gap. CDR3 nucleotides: TGTGCCAGCAGCTTGCCCCAAGAGACCCAGTACTTC. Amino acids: CASSLPQETQYF.

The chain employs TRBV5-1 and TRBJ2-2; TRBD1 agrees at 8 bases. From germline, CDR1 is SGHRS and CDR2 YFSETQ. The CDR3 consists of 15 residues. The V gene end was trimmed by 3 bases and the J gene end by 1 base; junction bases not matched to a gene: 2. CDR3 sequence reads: CASSSGQVNTGELFF. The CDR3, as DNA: TGCGCCAGCAGCTCGGGACAGGTGAACACCGGGGAGCTGTTTTTT.

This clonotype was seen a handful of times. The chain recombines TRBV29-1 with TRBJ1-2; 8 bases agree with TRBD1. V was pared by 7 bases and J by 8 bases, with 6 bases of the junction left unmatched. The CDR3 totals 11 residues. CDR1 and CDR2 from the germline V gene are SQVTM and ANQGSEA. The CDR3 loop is CSAGQGGGYTF. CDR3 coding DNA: TGCAGCGCTGGACAGGGCGGCGGCTACACCTTC.

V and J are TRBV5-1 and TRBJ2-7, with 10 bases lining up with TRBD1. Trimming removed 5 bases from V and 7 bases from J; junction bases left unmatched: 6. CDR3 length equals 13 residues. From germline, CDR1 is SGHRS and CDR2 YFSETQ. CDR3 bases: TGCGCCAGCAGTCGTGGGACAGGGGAAGAGCAGTACTTC. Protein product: CASSRGTGEEQYF.

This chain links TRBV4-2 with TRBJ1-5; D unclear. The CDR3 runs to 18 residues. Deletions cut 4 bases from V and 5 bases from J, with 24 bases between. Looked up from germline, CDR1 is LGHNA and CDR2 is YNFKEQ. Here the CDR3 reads CASSPHRGGKQWDQPQHF. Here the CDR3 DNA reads TGTGCCAGCAGCCCCCACCGAGGAGGAAAACAGTGGGATCAGCCCCAGCATTTT.

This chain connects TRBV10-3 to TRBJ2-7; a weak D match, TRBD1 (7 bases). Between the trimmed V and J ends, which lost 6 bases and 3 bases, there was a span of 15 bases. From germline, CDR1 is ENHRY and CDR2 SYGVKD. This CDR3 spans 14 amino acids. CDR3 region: CAIRGGQRNYEQYF. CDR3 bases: TGTGCCATCAGGGGGGGACAGCGAAACTACGAGCAGTACTTC.

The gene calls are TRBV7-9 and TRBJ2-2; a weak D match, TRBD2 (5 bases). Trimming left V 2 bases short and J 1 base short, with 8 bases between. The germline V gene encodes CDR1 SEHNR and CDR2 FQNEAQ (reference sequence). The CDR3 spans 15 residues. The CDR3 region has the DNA TGTGCCAGCAGCTTATCCGGGGAGAACACCGGGGAGCTGTTTTTT. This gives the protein CASSLSGENTGELFF.

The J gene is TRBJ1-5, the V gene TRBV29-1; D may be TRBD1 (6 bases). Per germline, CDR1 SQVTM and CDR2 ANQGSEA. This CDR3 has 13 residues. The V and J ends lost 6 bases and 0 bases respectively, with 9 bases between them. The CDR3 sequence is CSVQGSSNQPQHF. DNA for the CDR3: TGCAGCGTACAGGGTTCTAGCAATCAGCCCCAGCATTTT.

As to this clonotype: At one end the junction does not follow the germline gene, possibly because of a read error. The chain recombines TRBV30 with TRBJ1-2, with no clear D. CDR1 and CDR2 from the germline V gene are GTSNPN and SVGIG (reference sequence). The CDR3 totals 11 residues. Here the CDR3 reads CAWSVSGRIVF. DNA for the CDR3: TGTGCCTGGAGTGTATCAGGACGTATCGTCTTC.

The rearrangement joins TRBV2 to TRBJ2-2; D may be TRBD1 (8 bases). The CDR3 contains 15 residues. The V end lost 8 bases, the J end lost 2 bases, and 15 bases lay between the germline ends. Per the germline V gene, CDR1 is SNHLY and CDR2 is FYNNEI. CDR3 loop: CASHGGTGNTGELFF. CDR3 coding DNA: TGTGCCAGCCACGGGGGGACAGGTAACACCGGGGAGCTGTTTTTT.

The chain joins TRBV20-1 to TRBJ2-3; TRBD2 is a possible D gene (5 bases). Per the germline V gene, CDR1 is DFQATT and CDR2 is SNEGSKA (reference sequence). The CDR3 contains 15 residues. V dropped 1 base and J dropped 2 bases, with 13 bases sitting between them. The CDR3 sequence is CSARAPLATTDTQYF. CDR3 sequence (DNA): TGCAGTGCTAGAGCGCCTCTAGCCACCACAGATACGCAGTATTTT.

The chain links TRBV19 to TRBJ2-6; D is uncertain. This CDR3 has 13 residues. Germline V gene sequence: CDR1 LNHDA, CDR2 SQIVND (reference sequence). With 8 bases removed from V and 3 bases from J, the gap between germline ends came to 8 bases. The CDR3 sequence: CASRLSGANVLTF. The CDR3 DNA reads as TGTGCCAGTCGCTTAAGTGGGGCCAACGTCCTGACTTTC.

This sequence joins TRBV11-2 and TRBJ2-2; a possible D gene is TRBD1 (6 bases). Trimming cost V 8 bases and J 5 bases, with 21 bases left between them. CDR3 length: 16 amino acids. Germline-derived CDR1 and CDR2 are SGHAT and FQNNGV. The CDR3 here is CASRPTGTSGTGELFF. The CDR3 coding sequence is TGTGCCAGCCGCCCTACCGGGACATCCGGGACCGGGGAGCTGTTTTTT. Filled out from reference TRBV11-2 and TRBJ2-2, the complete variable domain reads EAGVAQSPRYKIIEKRQSVAFWCNPISGHATLYWYQQILGQGPKLLIQFQNNGVVDDSQLPKDRFSAERLKGVDSTLKIQPAKLEDSAVYLCASRPTGTSGTGELFFGEGSRLTVL.

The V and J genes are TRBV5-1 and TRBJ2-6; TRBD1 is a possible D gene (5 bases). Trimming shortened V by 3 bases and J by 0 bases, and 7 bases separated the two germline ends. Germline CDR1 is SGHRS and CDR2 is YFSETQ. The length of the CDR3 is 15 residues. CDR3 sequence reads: CASSYRGSGANVLTF. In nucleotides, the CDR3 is TGCGCCAGCAGCTATAGGGGCTCTGGGGCCAACGTCCTGACTTTC.

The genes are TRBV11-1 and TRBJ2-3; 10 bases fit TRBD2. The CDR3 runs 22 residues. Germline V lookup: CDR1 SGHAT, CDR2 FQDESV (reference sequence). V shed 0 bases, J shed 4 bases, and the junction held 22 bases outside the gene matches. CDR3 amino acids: CASSLAGWTSGIQSTKPDTQYF. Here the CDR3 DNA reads TGTGCCAGCAGCTTAGCGGGGTGGACTAGCGGCATCCAATCTACTAAGCCAGATACGCAGTATTTT.

CDR3 sequence reads: CSASGSANTGELFF. CDR3 bases: TGCAGTGCTAGCGGGAGCGCTAACACCGGGGAGCTGTTTTTT. This chain connects TRBV20-1 to TRBJ2-2; maybe TRBD2 (6 bases). This CDR3 is 14 amino acids long. Trimming cost V 3 bases and J 2 bases, with 10 bases left between them. Germline CDR1 DFQATT, CDR2 SNEGSKA (reference sequence).

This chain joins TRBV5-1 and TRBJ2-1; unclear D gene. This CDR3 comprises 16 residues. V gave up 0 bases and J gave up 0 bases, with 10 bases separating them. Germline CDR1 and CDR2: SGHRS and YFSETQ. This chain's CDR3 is CASSLDVLNSYNEQFF. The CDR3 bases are TGCGCCAGCAGCTTGGATGTGTTGAACTCCTACAATGAGCAGTTCTTC.

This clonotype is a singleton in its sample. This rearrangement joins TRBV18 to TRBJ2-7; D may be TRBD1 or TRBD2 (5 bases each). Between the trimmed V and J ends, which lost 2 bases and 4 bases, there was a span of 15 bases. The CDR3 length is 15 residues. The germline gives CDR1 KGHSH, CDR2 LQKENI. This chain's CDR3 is CASSPAGTVLYEQYF. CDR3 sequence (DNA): TGTGCCAGCTCACCAGCAGGGACGGTTCTTTACGAGCAGTACTTC.

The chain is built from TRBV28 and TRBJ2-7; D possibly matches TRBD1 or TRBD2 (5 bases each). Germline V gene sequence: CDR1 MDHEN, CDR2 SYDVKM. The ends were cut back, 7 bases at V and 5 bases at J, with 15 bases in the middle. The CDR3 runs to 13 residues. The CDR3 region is CASTRDLPHEQYF. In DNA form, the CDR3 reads TGTGCCAGCACCCGGGACCTTCCTCACGAGCAGTACTTC.